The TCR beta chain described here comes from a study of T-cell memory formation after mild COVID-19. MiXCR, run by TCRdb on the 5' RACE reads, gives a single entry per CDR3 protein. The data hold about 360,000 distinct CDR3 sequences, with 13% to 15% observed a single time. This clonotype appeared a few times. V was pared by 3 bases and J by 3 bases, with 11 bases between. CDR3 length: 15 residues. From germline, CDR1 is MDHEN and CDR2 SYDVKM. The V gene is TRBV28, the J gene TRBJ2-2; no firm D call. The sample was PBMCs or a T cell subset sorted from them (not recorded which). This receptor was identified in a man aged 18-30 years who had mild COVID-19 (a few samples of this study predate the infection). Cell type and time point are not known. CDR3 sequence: CASSLGGLYTGELFF. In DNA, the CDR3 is TGTGCCAGCAGTTTGGGTGGGCTTTACACCGGGGAGCTGTTTTTT.